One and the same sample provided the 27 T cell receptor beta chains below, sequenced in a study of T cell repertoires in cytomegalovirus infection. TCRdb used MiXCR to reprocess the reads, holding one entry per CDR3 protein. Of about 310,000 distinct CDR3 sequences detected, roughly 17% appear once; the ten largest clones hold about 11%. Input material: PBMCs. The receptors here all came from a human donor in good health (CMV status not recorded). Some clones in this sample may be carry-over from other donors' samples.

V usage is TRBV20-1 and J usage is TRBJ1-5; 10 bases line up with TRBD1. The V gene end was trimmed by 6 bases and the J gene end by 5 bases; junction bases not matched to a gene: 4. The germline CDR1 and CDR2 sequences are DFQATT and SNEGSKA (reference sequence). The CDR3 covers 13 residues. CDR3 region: CSARDRGYQPQHF. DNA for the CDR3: TGCAGTGCGAGGGACAGGGGTTATCAGCCCCAGCATTTT.

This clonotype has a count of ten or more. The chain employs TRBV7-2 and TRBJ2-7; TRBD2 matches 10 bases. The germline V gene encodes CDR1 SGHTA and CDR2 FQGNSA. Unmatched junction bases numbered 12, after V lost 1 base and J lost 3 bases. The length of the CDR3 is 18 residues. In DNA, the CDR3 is TGTGCCAGCAGCTTAGACGGCGGGGGAGCGGGGGGGTACTACGAGCAGTACTTC. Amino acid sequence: CASSLDGGGAGGYYEQYF.

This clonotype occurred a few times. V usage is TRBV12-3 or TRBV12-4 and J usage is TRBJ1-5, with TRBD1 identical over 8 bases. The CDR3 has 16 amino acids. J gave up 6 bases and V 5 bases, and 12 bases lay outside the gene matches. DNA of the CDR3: TGTGCCAGCAGTCCCCTGGACAGGGCTTGGGGTCAGCCCCAGCATTTT. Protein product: CASSPLDRAWGQPQHF.

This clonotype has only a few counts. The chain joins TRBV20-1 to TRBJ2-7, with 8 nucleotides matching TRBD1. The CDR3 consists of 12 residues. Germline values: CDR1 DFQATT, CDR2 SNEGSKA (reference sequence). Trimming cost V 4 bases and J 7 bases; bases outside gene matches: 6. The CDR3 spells CSATGQGWEQYF. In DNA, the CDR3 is TGCAGTGCTACCGGACAGGGTTGGGAGCAGTACTTC.

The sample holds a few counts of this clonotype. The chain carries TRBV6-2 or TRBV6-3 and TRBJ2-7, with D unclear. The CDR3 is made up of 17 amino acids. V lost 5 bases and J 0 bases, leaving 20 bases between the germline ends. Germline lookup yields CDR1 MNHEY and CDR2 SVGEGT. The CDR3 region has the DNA TGTGCCAGCAGTCCAGATTATGCGGTGATGATCTCCTACGAGCAGTACTTC. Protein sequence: CASSPDYAVMISYEQYF.

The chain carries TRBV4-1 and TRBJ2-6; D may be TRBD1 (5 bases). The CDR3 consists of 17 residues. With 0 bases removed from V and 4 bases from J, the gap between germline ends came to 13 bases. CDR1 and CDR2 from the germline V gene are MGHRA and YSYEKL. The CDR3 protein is CASSQERGRTGANVLTF. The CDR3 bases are TGCGCCAGCAGCCAAGAAAGGGGCAGGACCGGGGCCAACGTCCTGACTTTC.

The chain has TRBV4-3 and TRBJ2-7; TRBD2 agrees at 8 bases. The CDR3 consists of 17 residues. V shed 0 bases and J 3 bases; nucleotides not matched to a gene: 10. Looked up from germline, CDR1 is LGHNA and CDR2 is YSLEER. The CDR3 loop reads CASSQDRRGASFYEQYF. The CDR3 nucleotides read TGCGCCAGCAGCCAAGATAGGCGGGGGGCCTCCTTCTACGAGCAGTACTTC.

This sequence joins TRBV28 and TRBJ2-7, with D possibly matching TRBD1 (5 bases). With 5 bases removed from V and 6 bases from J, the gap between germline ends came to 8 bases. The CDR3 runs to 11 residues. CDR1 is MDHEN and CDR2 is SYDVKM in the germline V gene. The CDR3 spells CASSPTGEQYF. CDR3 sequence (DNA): TGTGCCAGCAGTCCAACAGGCGAGCAGTACTTC.

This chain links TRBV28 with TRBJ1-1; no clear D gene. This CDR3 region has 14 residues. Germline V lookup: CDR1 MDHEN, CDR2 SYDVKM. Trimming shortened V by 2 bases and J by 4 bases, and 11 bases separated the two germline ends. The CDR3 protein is CASSLPPFATEAFF. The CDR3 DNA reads TGTGCCAGCAGTTTACCCCCATTTGCCACTGAAGCTTTCTTT.

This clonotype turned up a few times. As DNA, the CDR3 is TGTGCCAGCAGTCCTTCGCTCCGTACCTATGGCTACACCTTC. As protein: CASSPSLRTYGYTF. The rearrangement joins TRBV6-5 to TRBJ1-2; D is uncertain. V lost 5 bases and J lost 4, with 14 bases in between. The CDR3 spans 14 residues. The V gene's germline CDR1 is MNHEY and CDR2 SVGAGI.

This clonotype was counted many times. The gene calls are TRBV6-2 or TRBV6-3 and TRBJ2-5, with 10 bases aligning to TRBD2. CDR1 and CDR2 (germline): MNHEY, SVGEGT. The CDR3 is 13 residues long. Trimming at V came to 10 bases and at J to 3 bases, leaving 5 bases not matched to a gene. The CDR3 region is CATTLAGEETQYF. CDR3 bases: TGTGCCACCACCCTAGCGGGGGAAGAGACCCAGTACTTC.

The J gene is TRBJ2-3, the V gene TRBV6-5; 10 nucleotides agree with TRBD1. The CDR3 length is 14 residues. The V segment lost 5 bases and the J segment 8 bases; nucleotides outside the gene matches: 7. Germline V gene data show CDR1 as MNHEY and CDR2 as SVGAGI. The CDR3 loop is CASSRDRGPTTQYF. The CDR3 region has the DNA TGTGCCAGCAGTCGGGACAGGGGACCGACTACGCAGTATTTT.

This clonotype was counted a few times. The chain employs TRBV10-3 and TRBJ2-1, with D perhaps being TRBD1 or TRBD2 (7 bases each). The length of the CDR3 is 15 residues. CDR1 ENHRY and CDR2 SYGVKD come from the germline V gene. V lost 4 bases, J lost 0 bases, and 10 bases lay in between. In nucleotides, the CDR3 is TGTGCCATCAGTGCAGGGGGGGCCTCCTACAATGAGCAGTTCTTC. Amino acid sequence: CAISAGGASYNEQFF.

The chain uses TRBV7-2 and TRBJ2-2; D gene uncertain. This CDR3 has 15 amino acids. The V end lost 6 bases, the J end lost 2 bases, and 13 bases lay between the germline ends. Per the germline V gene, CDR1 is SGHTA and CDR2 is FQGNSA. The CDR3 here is CASRPGDLNTGELFF. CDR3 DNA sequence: TGTGCCAGCAGGCCCGGTGACCTAAACACCGGGGAGCTGTTTTTT.

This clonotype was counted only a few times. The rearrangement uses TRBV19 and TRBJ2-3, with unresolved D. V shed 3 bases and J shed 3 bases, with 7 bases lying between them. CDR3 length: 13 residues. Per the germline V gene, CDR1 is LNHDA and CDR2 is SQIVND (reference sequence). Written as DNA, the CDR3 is TGTGCCAGTAGTATCGGCAGGACAGATACGCAGTATTTT. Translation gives CASSIGRTDTQYF.

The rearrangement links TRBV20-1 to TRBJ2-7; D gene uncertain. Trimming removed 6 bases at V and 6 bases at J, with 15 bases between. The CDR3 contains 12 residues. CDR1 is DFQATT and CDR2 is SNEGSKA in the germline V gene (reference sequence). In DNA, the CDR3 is TGCAGTGCCCCCGTCGATTCCGGCGAGCAGTACTTC. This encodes CSAPVDSGEQYF.

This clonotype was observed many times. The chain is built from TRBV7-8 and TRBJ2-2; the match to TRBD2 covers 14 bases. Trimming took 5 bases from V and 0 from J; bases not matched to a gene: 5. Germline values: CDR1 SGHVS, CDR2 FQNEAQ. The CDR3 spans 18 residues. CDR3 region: CASSLGLAGATNTGELFF. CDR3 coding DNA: TGTGCCAGCAGCCTGGGACTAGCGGGGGCGACGAACACCGGGGAGCTGTTTTTT.

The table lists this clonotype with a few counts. The CDR3 bases are TGTGCCACCAGCGGGACAGGGTCCTACAATGAGCAGTTCTTC. This translates into CATSGTGSYNEQFF. This chain uses TRBV15 with TRBJ2-1, with 9 bases that match TRBD1. The CDR3 is 14 amino acids. Germline V gene data show CDR1 as LNHNV and CDR2 as YYDKDF (reference sequence). Trimming took 5 bases from V and 1 from J; bases not matched to a gene: 0. The full variable domain, its missing parts supplied by reference TRBV15 and TRBJ2-1, is DAMVIQNPRYQVTQFGKPVTLSCSQTLNHNVMYWYQQKSSQAPKLLFHYYDKDFNNEADTPDNFQSRRPNTSFCFLDIRSPGLGDTAMYLCATSGTGSYNEQFFGPGTRLTVL.

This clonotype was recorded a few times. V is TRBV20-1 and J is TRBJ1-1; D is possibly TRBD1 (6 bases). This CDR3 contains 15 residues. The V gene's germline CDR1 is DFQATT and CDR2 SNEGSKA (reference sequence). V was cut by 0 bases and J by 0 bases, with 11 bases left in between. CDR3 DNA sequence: TGCAGTGCTAGAGAAGGGGGGCCCATGAACACTGAAGCTTTCTTT. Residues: CSAREGGPMNTEAFF.

CDR3 nucleotides: TGCGCCAGCATACGAGATGACTCTCAGGAAGGCAGTGGCTACACCTTC. Translating gives CASIRDDSQEGSGYTF. The V gene is TRBV10-2, the J gene TRBJ1-2; the D is unclear. The CDR3 sequence is 16 residues long. Trimming shortened V by 7 bases and J by 7 bases, and 25 bases separated the two germline ends. The germline gives CDR1 WSHSY, CDR2 SAAADI.

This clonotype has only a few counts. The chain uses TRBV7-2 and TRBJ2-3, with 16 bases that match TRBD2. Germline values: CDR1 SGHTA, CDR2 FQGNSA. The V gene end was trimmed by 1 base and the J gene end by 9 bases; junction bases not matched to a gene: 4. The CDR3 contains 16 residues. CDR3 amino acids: CASSLDGTSGGATQYF. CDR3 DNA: TGTGCCAGCAGCTTAGACGGGACTAGCGGGGGGGCCACGCAGTATTTT.

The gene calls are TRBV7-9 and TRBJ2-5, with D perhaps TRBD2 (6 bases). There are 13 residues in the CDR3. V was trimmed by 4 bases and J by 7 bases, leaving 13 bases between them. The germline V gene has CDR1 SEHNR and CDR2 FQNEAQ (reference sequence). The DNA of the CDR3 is TGTGCCAGCAGCTATCGGGGGAGTACGACCCAGTACTTC. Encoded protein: CASSYRGSTTQYF.

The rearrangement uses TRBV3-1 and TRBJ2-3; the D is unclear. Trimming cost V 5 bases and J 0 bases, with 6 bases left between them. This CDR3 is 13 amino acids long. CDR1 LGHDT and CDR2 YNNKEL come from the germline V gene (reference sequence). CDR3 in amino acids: CASSSLSTDTQYF. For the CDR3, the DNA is TGTGCCAGCAGCTCCCTTAGCACAGATACGCAGTATTTT.

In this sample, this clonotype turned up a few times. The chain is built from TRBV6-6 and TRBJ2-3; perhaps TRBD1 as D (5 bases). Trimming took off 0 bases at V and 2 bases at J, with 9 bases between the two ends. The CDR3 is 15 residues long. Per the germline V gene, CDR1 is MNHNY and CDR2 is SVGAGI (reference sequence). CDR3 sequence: CASSYSGADTDTQYF. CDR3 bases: TGTGCCAGCAGTTACTCAGGGGCCGACACAGATACGCAGTATTTT.

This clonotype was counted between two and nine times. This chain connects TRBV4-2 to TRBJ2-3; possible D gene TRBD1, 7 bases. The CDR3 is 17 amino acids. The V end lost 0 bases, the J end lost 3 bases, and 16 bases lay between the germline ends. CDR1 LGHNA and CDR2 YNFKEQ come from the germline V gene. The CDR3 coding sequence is TGTGCCAGCAGCCAAGACTTCAGGGGGGATCCGACAGATACGCAGTATTTT. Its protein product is CASSQDFRGDPTDTQYF.

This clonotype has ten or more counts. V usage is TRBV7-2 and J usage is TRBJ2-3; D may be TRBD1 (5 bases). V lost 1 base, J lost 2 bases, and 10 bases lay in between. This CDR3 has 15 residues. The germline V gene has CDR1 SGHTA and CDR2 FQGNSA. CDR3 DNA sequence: TGTGCCAGCAGCTTAGACAGACAGATCACAGATACGCAGTATTTT. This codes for CASSLDRQITDTQYF.

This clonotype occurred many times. CDR3 loop: CASSPGGQILNEKLFF. As DNA, the CDR3 is TGTGCCAGCTCACCAGGGGGACAGATACTTAATGAAAAACTGTTTTTT. The chain is built from TRBV18 and TRBJ1-4, with 7 bases lining up with TRBD1. V was pared by 2 bases and J by 4 bases, with 7 bases of the junction left unmatched. Germline assignment: CDR1 KGHSH and CDR2 LQKENI. The CDR3 runs to 16 residues.